This record looks at one T cell receptor beta chain sequence and its context. Its cognate antigen is unknown. The immunoSEQ assay amplified TCRB CDR3 from up to roughly 2 ug DNA. Method: immunoSEQ multiplex PCR; TCRdb's copy keeps in-frame clones and lacks some. The table includes tens of thousands of clones, around 86% detected once. This record comes from a study of glioma-infiltrating T cells after dendritic cell vaccination. Study-level findings and limits: Estimated pretreatment TIL content predicted outcome after dendritic cell vaccination.

Looked up from germline, CDR1 is SQVTM and CDR2 is ANQGSEA. The CDR3 contains 11 residues. V gave up 6 bases and J gave up 2 bases, with 7 bases separating them. The clonotype comes from a human donor with glioblastoma. The V gene is TRBV29-1, the J gene TRBJ1-1; D remains ambiguous. The source was blood, collected before dendritic cell vaccination. This CDR3 is CSVVSNTEAFF. The CDR3 DNA sequence: TGCAGCGTCGTTTCCAACACTGAAGCTTTCTTT.